This T cell receptor beta chain emerged from a study of technical replicates of blood from several donors. Only in-frame clones appear in the TCRdb table, and some are missing; sequencing was by immunoSEQ multiplex PCR. Here the sample spans roughly 80,000 clones, roughly 95% being singletons. The material sequenced was T cells isolated from PBMCs. The receptor's source is a human donor in good health.

The CDR3 coding sequence is TGTGCCAGTAGTGGGACTAGCGGGAGTCTTGAGCAGTTCTTC. It specifies CASSGTSGSLEQFF. The chain has TRBV19 and TRBJ2-1; 14 bases are a match to TRBD2. V lost 5 bases and J lost 9; bases outside the gene matches: 3. The germline V gene encodes CDR1 LNHDA and CDR2 SQIVND (reference sequence). The CDR3 contains 14 residues.